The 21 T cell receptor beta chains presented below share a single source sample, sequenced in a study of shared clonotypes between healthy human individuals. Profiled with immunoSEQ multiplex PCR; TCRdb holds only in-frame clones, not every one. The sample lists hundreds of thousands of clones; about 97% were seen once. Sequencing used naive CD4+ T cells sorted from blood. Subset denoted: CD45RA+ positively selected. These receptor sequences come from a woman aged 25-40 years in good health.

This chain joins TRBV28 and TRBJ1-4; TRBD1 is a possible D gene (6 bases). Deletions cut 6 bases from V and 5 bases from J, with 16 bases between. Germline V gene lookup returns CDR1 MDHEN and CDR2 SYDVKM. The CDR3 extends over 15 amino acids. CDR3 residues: CASRKGDRRNEKLFF. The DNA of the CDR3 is TGTGCCAGCAGGAAGGGTGACAGGAGGAATGAAAAACTGTTTTTT.

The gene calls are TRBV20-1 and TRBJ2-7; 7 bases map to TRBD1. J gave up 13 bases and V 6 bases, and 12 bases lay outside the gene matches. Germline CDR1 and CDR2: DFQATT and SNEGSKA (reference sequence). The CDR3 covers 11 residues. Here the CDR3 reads CSAPWTGSYYF. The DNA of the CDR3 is TGCAGTGCCCCGTGGACAGGTTCTTATTACTTC.

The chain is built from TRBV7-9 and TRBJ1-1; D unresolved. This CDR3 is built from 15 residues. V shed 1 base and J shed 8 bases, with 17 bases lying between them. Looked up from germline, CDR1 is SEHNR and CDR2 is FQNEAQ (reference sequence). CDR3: CASSLVVGSSEEAFF. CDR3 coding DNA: TGTGCCAGCAGCTTAGTTGTCGGTAGCAGTGAGGAAGCTTTCTTT. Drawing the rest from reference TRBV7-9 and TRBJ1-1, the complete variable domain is DTGVSQNPRHKITKRGQNVTFRCDPISEHNRLYWYRQTLGQGPEFLTYFQNEAQLEKSRLLSDRFSAERPKGSFSTLEIQRTEQGDSAMYLCASSLVVGSSEEAFFGQGTRLTVV.

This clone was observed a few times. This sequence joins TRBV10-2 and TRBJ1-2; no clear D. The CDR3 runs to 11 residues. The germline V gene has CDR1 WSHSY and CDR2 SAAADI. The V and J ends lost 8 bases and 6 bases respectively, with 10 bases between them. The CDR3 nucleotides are TGCGCCAGCTCCACGTCTGATGGCTACACCTTC. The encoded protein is CASSTSDGYTF.

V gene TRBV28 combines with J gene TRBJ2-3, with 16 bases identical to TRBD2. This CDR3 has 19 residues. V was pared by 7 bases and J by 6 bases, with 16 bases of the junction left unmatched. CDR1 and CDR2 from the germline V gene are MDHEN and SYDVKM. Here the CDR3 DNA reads TGTGCCAGCACCGCATTAGGAGGGACTAGCGGGAGGGTGGCCGATACGCAGTATTTT. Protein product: CASTALGGTSGRVADTQYF.

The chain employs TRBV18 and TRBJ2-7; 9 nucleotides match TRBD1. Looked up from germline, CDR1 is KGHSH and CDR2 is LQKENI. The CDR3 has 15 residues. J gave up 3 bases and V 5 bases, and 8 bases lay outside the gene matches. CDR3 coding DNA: TGTGCCAGCTCAGGGGACAGGGTTTTAAGCTACGAGCAGTACTTC. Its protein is CASSGDRVLSYEQYF.

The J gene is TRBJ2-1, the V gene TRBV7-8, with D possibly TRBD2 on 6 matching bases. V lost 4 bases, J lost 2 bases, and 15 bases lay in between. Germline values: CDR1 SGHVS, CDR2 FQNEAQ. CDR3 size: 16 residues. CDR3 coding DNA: TGTGCCAGCAGCTCGACGGCGGGGCTTACCTACAATGAGCAGTTCTTC. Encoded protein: CASSSTAGLTYNEQFF. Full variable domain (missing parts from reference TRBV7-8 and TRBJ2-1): GAGVSQSPRYKVAKRGQDVALRCDPISGHVSLFWYQQALGQGPEFLTYFQNEAQLDKSGLPSDRFFAERPEGSVSTLKIQRTQQEDSAVYLCASSSTAGLTYNEQFFGPGTRLTVL.

DNA of the CDR3: TGTGCCAGCAGTTACTCGAGTGGAGGTGGGGAAAAACTGTTTTTT. Translating gives CASSYSSGGGEKLFF. This chain joins TRBV6-5 and TRBJ1-4; D not resolved. Between the trimmed V and J ends, which lost 0 bases and 8 bases, there was a span of 13 bases. This CDR3 is built from 15 residues. Germline assignment: CDR1 MNHEY and CDR2 SVGAGI.

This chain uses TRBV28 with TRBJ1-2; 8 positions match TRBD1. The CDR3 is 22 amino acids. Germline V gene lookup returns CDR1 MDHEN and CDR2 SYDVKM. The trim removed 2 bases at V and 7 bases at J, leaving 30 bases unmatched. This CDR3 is CASSLLWTGRPKGLRRNVGYTF. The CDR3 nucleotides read TGTGCCAGCAGTTTACTGTGGACAGGGCGGCCTAAGGGCCTAAGAAGAAATGTTGGCTACACCTTC.

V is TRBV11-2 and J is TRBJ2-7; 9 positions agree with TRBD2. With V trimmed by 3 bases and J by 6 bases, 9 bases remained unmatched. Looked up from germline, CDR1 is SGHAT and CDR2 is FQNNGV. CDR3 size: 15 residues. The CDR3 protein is CASSFLAGAPSEQYF. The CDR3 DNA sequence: TGTGCCAGCAGCTTTTTAGCGGGGGCGCCCTCCGAGCAGTACTTC.

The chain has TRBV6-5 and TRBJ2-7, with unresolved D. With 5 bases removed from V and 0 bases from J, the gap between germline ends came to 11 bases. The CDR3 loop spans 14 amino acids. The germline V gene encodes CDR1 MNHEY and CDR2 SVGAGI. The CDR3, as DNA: TGTGCCAGCAGTCGTGACACGAGCTCCTACGAGCAGTACTTC. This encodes CASSRDTSSYEQYF.

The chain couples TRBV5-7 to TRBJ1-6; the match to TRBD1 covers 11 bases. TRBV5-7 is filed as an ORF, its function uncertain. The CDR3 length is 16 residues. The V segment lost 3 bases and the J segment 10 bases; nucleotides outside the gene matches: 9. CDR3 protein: CASSSNPGQGESPLHF. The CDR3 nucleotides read TGTGCCAGCAGCTCAAATCCGGGACAGGGGGAATCACCCCTCCACTTT.

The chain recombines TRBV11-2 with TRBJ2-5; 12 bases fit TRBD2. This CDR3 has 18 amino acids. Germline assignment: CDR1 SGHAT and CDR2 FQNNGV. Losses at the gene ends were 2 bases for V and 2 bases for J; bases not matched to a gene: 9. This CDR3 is CASSLSALTSGGQETQYF. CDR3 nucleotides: TGTGCCAGCAGCTTATCGGCCTTGACTAGCGGGGGTCAAGAGACCCAGTACTTC.

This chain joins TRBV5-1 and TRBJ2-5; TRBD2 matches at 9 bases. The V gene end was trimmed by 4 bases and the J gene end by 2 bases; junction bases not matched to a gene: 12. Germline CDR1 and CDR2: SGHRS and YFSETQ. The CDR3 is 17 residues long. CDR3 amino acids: CASSDIGTSKPQETQYF. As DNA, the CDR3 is TGCGCCAGCAGCGATATCGGGACTAGCAAGCCACAAGAGACCCAGTACTTC.

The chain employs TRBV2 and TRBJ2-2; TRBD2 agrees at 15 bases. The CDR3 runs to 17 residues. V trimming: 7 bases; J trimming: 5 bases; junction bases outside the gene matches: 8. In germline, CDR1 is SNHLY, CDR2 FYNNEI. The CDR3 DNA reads TGTGCCAGCACAACAGGACTAGCGGGAGGGTTTACCGGGGAGCTGTTTTTT. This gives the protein CASTTGLAGGFTGELFF.

For the CDR3, the DNA is TGCAGCTCCGGACTAACCTACGAGCAGTACTTC. It encodes CSSGLTYEQYF. The chain carries TRBV20-1 and TRBJ2-7, with a possible D match to TRBD2 (6 bases). The CDR3 contains 11 residues. Germline V gives CDR1 DFQATT, CDR2 SNEGSKA (reference sequence).

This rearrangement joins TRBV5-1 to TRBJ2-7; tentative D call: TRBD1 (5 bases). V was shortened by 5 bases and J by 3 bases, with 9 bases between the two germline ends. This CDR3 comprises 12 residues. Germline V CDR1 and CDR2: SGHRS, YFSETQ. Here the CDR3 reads CASSYDSYEQYF. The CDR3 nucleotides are TGCGCCAGCAGTTACGACAGCTACGAGCAGTACTTC.

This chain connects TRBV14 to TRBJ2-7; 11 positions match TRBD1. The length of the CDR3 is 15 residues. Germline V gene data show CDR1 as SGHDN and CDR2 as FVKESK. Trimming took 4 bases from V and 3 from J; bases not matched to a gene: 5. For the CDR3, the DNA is TGTGCCAGCAGCCGCCTCGGGACAGGGGGCTACGAGCAGTACTTC. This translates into CASSRLGTGGYEQYF.

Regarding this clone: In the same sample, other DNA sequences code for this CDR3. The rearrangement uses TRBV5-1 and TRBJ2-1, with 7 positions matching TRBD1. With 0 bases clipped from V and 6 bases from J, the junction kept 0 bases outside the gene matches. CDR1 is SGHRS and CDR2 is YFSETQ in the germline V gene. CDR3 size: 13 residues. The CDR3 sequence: CASSLGQGNEQFF. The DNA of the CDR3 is TGCGCCAGCAGCTTGGGACAGGGCAATGAGCAGTTCTTC.

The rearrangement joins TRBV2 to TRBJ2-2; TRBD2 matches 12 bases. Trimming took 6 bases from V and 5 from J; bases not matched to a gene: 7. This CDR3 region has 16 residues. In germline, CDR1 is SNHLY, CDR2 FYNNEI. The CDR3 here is CASRRIGTSGTGELFF. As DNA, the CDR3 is TGTGCCAGCAGACGAATCGGGACTAGCGGGACCGGGGAGCTGTTTTTT.

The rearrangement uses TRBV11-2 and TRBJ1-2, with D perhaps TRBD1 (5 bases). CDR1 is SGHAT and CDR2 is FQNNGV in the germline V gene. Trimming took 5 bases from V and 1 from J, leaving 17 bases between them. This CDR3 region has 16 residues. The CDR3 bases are TGTGCCAGCAGCCCCGGCCGGGACCAAATTAACTATGGCTACACCTTC. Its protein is CASSPGRDQINYGYTF.